Listed here are 5 T cell receptor beta chains from one sample, sequenced in a study of CD8 T cells in ankylosing spondylitis. Notes on the study in general: Ankylosing spondylitis blood appeared to carry a characteristic TCR beta motif of seven to nine highly homologous variants.

TCRdb used MiXCR to reprocess the 5' RACE reads, holding one entry per CDR3 protein. Of some 840,000 distinct CDR3 sequences in the sample, approximately 12% are singletons; the top ten hold approximately 0.46%. These receptors' antigens are unknown. Source material: blood, either unsorted or a sorted T cell fraction (not recorded which). Receptors originate from a male donor with ankylosing spondylitis.

In this sample, this clonotype turned up a few times. This chain connects TRBV6-6 to TRBJ1-2; D may be TRBD1 (6 bases). V lost 2 bases to trimming and J lost 4 bases, with 8 bases between them. The germline gives CDR1 MNHNY, CDR2 SVGAGI (reference sequence). The CDR3 sequence is 13 residues long. CDR3 DNA: TGTGCCAGCAGTTACAGGGACACCTATGGCTACACCTTC. Translated, it gives CASSYRDTYGYTF.

This clonotype was counted between two and nine times. The genes are TRBV9 and TRBJ2-7, with D possibly TRBD1 on 6 matching bases. Between the trimmed V and J ends, which lost 4 bases and 4 bases, there was a span of 12 bases. This CDR3 is 13 amino acids long. Germline V gene lookup returns CDR1 SGDLS and CDR2 YYNGEE. The CDR3 protein is CASSIAQGYEQYF. The CDR3 DNA reads as TGTGCCAGCAGCATAGCCCAGGGGTACGAGCAGTACTTC.

The chain links TRBV20-1 to TRBJ2-7, with 8 bases matching TRBD2. Germline V gene sequence: CDR1 DFQATT, CDR2 SNEGSKA (reference sequence). J lost 0 bases, V lost 5 bases, and 3 bases had no gene match. There are 13 residues in the CDR3. CDR3 residues: CSALSGDSYEQYF. Written as DNA, the CDR3 is TGCAGTGCTCTTAGCGGGGACTCCTACGAGCAGTACTTC.

In this sample, this clonotype turned up a few times. The genes are TRBV7-3 and TRBJ2-3, with 8 bases fitting TRBD2. Per the germline V gene, CDR1 is SGHTA and CDR2 is FQGTGA. Unmatched junction bases numbered 9, after V lost 1 base and J lost 6 bases. The CDR3 has 16 amino acids. CDR3 coding DNA: TGTGCCAGCAGCTTAAAATTCGGGGGGGATGGGGATACGCAGTATTTT. It specifies CASSLKFGGDGDTQYF.

This clonotype was observed a few times. The rearrangement uses TRBV4-2 and TRBJ1-4, with D possibly matching TRBD1 (6 bases). This CDR3 has 15 residues. V lost 6 bases and J lost 0, with 11 bases in between. Germline CDR1 and CDR2: LGHNA and YNFKEQ. The CDR3 spells CASRTGVATNEKLFF. The DNA of the CDR3 is TGTGCCAGCAGGACAGGAGTTGCAACTAATGAAAAACTGTTTTTT.